This T cell receptor (beta chain) was identified during a study of T cell responses to AZD1222 COVID-19 vaccine. Findings of the study overall: Repertoires in all cases were sampled only once the peak T cell response had passed.

In the case of this clone: What it binds is not known.

Sequenced by immunoSEQ multiplex PCR; TCRdb stores in-frame clones only, minus some. The sample consists of about 35,000 clones, roughly 90% of them appearing once. Material: peripheral blood, obtained on day 0 of AZD1222 vaccination. This sequence originates from an adult in good health.

CDR3 sequence: CAARGFSGNTIYF. In DNA form, the CDR3 reads TGTGCCGCCAGGGGGTTTTCTGGAAACACCATATATTTT. The chain uses TRBV19 and TRBJ1-3; 7 bases match TRBD1. The CDR3 has 13 amino acids. V gave up 11 bases and J gave up 1 base; unmatched junction bases: 5. Germline CDR1 and CDR2: LNHDA and SQIVND (reference sequence).